These T cell receptor beta chains were read from a single sample in a study of Graves' ophthalmopathy and Graves' hyperthyroidism. From the multiplex PCR reads, TCRdb called clonotypes with MiXCR, one entry per CDR3 protein. The table has about 740,000 distinct CDR3 sequences, 35% to 50% seen once. Sequencing was performed on peripheral blood. The receptors stem from an adult man with Graves' ophthalmopathy. Both conserved end residues are trimmed from each CDR3. Not all rows give a size; the values are once, few, many and, for expanded clones, a class.

J gene	V gene	clone size	CDR3 protein
TRBJ2-7	TRBV7-2	.	ASSTQVGGLYEQY
TRBJ1-2	TRBV19	many	ASSTHRVSDGYT
TRBJ1-2	TRBV11-2	.	ASSLGGPLGGYT
TRBJ2-2	TRBV7-9	few	ASSINPTGELF
TRBJ2-7	TRBV11-2	many	ASSHLRGRVEQY
TRBJ1-4	TRBV11-3	few	ASSLAPRRDYEKLF
TRBJ2-3	TRBV20-1	.	SASTSGTDTQY
TRBJ1-2	TRBV29-1	many	SVEGQGAEGYT
TRBJ1-1	TRBV29-1	.	SPREVSNTEAF
TRBJ2-7	TRBV20-1	few	SAAGQTGYEQY
TRBJ1-3	TRBV9	.	ASSVTGGQSFSGNTMY
TRBJ1-1	TRBV2	.	ASSEAGEDTEAF
TRBJ1-4	TRBV7-9	.	ASSQDSGQGPEKLF
TRBJ2-5	TRBV7-8	many	ASSVRGRETQY
TRBJ2-5	TRBV24-1	many	ATSDSSLDRAGTQY
TRBJ1-2	TRBV12-3/TRBV12-4	.	ASSLGGISGYT
TRBJ1-6	TRBV9	few	ASSEGGLGRGYNSPLH
TRBJ2-7	TRBV5-4	.	ASSQRLLAGADEQY
TRBJ2-6	TRBV7-9	many	ASSSDLGANVLT
TRBJ1-6	TRBV7-9	.	ASSLGLRNSPLH
TRBJ1-5	TRBV9	many	ASSAGQGFQPQH
TRBJ1-1	TRBV7-3	.	ASSQWTGPTEAF
TRBJ2-7	TRBV14	.	ASSGYSGGAGEQY
TRBJ2-5	TRBV12-5	.	ASASDGPAQETQY
TRBJ1-2	TRBV7-8	.	ASSIGQGDYGYT
TRBJ1-2	TRBV7-2	few	ASSLDSRAANYGYT
TRBJ2-7	TRBV29-1	many	SVPGEGPYEQY
TRBJ1-4	TRBV18	.	ASSPTSEKLF
TRBJ2-6	TRBV11-2	few	ASSQLRFGANVLT
TRBJ2-7	TRBV25-1	.	ASSELDPDSYEQY
TRBJ1-2	TRBV20-1	.	SATSQTANYGHT
TRBJ2-7	TRBV19	.	ARGGYEQY
TRBJ1-2	TRBV29-1	many	SVEISTEGGGDYGYT
TRBJ1-2	TRBV5-5	few	ASRPGQGAPNYGYT
TRBJ1-6	TRBV4-2	.	ASSQYYVQKDSPLH
TRBJ1-5	TRBV19	few	ASRRTQGWNQPQH
TRBJ2-6	TRBV20-1	few	SAKHTGPRAAGANVLT
TRBJ1-2	TRBV2	.	ASTGQVSGEGDGYT
TRBJ2-5	TRBV20-1	few	SAHNERESPPETQY
TRBJ2-7	TRBV3-1	.	ASSQVPNEQY